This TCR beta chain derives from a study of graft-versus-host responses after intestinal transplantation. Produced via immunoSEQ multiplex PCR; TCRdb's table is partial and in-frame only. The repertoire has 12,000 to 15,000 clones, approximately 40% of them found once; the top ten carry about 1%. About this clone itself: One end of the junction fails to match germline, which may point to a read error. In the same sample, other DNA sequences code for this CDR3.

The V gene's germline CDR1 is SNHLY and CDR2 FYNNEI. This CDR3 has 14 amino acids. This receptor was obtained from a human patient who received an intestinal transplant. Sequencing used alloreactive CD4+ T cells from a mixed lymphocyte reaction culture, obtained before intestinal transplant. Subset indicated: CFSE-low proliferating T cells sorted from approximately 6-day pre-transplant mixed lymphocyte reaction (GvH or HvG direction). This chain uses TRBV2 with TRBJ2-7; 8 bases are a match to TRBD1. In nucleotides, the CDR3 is TGTGCTAGCAGGGCATCAGGGGGCGCATACGAGCAGTACTTC. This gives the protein CASRASGGAYEQYF.